The sequence of this TCR beta chain was determined in a study of PD-1 blockade in classical Hodgkin lymphoma (TCRdb year 2020). As for the study more broadly: Nivolumab dosing was 3 mg/kg intravenously every 2 weeks, continuing until either disease progression or unacceptable toxicity. The study used TCR beta sequencing and CyTOF to define a peripheral blood immune signature of response to PD-1 blockade in classical Hodgkin lymphoma.

Remarks on this clone: The target of this receptor is not known. No per-base quality is available; no much larger clone lies one base away.

Genomic DNA was isolated using the Qiagen DNeasy kit from unsorted PBMCs as well as from negatively selected CD4+ and CD8+ fractions. Using primers that anneal to V and J segments, immunoSEQ multiplex PCR amplified the TCR beta CDR3 regions. Amplification bias was minimized using a synthetic immune receptor repertoire, and residual bias was removed computationally after sequencing. As for how the authors treated the data: Repertoire diversity was quantified as the Shannon entropy index using custom Python scripts. Unsorted, CD4+ and CD8+ repertoires were analyzed separately, except for combined analyses in which CD4+ and CD8+ sequences were merged in silico. Clonal expansion was defined as at least a 2-fold frequency increase after treatment relative to C1D1, with a pseudocount of 0.5 for undetected baseline clones. Singleton clones were defined as clones with 0 or 1 copy at C1D1, and non-singleton clones were defined as clones with 2 or more copies. By matching protein sequences in sorted samples from the same patient, clones expanded in unsorted samples were annotated as CD4+, CD8+ or unknown. Wilcoxon tests on paired samples were used to test diversity changes from C1D1 to C4D1. TCRdb holds this immuneACCESS table with in-frame rearrangements only. Some clones are missing; in checked studies, unresolved V genes explain under half, and the rest has no known cause. That table supplies the V and J calls and clone size; D and trimming were determined from the DNA. The sample records about 150,000 clones, 78% of which are singletons. 9.2% of the sample comes from the top ten.

Overall study results and their limits: Lower diversity was observed in patients in whom nivolumab was started less than 1 year after ASCT, and these patients were excluded from later analyses so that confounding by immune reconstitution would be avoided. Baseline TCR diversity was reported to be lower in newly diagnosed patients than in healthy donors and to be lower still in relapsed/refractory patients. Among trial patients, those achieving complete response had baseline diversity similar to that of newly diagnosed patients, while diversity was significantly lower in partial responders and progressors. The study was limited to a single clinical trial cohort, and causes of repertoire differences, possibly disease activity or prior therapy, remained undefined. CD4+ but not CD8+ TCR diversity rose significantly by C4D1 (p=0.0027 vs p=0.16), most apparent in complete responders (p=0.02).

Reading the label with the study, this specimen's time point is: cycle 2 day 1 (C2D1) of nivolumab. Relapse after autologous stem cell transplantation had occurred in all trial patients, and cohorts A, B and C were distinguished by prior brentuximab vedotin exposure. A total of roughly 60 patients with relapsed/refractory classical Hodgkin lymphoma made up the trial cohort, and each patient's best overall response was complete response, partial response or progressive disease. In the multi-cohort phase II CheckMate 205 trial, trial patients received single-agent nivolumab. An independent review committee assessed best overall response by applying the 2007 International Working Group response criteria. Trial PBMCs were obtained immediately prior to nivolumab initiation (C1D1) and on therapy at cycle 2 day 1 and cycle 4 day 1. Peripheral blood was collected in 8 mL Vacutainer Cell Preparation Tubes, from which PBMCs were isolated by centrifugation and then cryopreserved.

The V end gives up 4 bases and the J end 5 bases, leaving 4 bases in the junction not matched to a gene. In the germline V gene (reference sequence), CDR1 corresponds to SGHKS and CDR2 to YYEKEE. From the cysteine up to the phenylalanine, the CDR3 has a length of 14 residues. Kept here is only the CDR3 DNA, which spans 42 bases and is read in frame from base 1. The TCR was taken from a human donor with classical Hodgkin lymphoma. The chain was built from TRBV5-5 and TRBJ1-5, and TRBD1 aligns with 9 junction nucleotides. The specimen comprised peripheral blood mononuclear cells (PBMCs), sampled before the second cycle of nivolumab. The CDR3 here reads CASSLQGAHQPQHF. The DNA sequence is given as TGTGCCAGCAGCCTACAGGGGGCCCATCAGCCCCAGCATTTT.